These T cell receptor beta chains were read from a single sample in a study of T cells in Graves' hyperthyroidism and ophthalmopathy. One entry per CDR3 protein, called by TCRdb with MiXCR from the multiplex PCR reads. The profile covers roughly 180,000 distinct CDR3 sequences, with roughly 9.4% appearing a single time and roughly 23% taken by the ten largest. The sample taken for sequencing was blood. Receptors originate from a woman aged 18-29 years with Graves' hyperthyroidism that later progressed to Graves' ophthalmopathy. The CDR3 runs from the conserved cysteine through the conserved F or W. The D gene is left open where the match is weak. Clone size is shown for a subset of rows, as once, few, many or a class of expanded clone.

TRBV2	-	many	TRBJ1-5	CASSESHPNQPQHF	TGTGCCAGCAGTGAATCACACCCAAATCAGCCCCAGCATTTT
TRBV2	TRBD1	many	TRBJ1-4	CASRRTGTTTNEKLFF	TGTGCCAGCAGGCGGACAGGGACAACAACTAATGAAAAACTGTTTTTT
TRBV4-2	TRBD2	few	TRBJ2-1	CASSQERTSGGYNEQFF	TGTGCCAGCAGCCAAGAACGGACTAGTGGGGGGTACAATGAGCAGTTCTTC
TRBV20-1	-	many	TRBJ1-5	CSASAGRNQPQHF	TGCAGTGCTAGCGCAGGACGCAATCAGCCCCAGCATTTT
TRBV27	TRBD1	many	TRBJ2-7	CASSPLGTGLGYEQYF	TGTGCCAGCAGCCCCCTGGGGACAGGGTTAGGGTACGAGCAGTACTTC
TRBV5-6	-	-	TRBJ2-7	CASSRNGVSYEQYF	TGTGCCAGCAGCAGAAACGGGGTGTCGTACGAGCAGTACTTC
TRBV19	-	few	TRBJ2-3	CASSTSASADTQYF	TGTGCCAGTAGTACTAGCGCCAGCGCAGATACGCAGTATTTT
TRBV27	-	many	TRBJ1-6	CASSQLGWSPLHF	TGTGCCAGCAGTCAACTAGGTTGGTCACCCCTCCACTTT
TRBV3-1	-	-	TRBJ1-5	CASSQGGGSQPQHF	TGTGCCAGCAGCCAAGGCGGTGGTAGTCAGCCCCAGCATTTT
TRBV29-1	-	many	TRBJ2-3	CSTQGDTDTQYF	TGCAGTACACAGGGTGACACAGATACGCAGTATTTT